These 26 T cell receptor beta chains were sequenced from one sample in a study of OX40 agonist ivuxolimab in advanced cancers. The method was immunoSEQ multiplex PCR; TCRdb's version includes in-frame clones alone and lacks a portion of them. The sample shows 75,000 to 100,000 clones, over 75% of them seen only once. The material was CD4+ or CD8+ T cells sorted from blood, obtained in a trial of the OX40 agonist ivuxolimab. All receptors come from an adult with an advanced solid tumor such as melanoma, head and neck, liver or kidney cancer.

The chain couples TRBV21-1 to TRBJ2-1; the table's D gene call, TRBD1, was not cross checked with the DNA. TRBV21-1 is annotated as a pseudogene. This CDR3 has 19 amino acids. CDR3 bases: TGTGCCAGCAGCAAAGGGAGGGGAGACAGGGGGTCGTGGATCAATGAGCAGTTCTTC. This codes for CASSKGRGDRGSWINEQFF.

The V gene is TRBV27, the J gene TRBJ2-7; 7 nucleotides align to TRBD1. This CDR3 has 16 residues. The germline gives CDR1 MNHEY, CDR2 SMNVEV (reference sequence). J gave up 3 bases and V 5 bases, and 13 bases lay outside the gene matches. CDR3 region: CASSLVSGPGGYEQYF. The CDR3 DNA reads TGTGCCAGCAGTCTTGTCTCAGGGCCAGGGGGCTACGAGCAGTACTTC.

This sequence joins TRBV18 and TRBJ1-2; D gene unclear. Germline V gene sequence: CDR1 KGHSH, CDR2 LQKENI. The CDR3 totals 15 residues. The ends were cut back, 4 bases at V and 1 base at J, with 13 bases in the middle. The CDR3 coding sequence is TGTGCCAGCTCACATGCTTCAGAGATTAACTATGGCTACACCTTC. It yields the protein CASSHASEINYGYTF.

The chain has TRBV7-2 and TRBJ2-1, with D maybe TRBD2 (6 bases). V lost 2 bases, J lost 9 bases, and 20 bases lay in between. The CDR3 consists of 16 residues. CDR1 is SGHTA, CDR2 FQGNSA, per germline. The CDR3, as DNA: TGTGCCAGCAGCTTAATGTCGGGAGAGTCGGGGAGTGAGCAGTTCTTC. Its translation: CASSLMSGESGSEQFF.

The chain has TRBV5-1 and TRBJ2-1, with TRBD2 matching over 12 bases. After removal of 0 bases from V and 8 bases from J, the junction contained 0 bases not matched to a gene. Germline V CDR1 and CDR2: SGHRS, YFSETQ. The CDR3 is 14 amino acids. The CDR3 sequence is CASSLGLAGDEQFF. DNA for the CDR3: TGCGCCAGCAGCTTGGGACTAGCGGGAGATGAGCAGTTCTTC.

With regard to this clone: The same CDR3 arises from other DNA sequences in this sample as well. Here the CDR3 reads CASSLGAAGANVLTF. DNA of the CDR3: TGTGCCAGCAGCTTAGGGGCAGCTGGGGCCAACGTCCTGACTTTC. The rearrangement joins TRBV7-2 to TRBJ2-6; D gene uncertain. The CDR3 totals 15 residues. Germline V lookup: CDR1 SGHTA, CDR2 FQGNSA. V was shortened by 1 base and J by 2 bases, with 6 bases between the two germline ends.

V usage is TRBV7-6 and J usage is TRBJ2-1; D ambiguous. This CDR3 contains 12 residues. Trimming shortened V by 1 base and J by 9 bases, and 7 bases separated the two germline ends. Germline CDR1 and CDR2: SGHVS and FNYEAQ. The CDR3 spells CASSLDSREQFF. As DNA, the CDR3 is TGTGCCAGCAGCTTAGATAGCCGTGAGCAGTTCTTC.

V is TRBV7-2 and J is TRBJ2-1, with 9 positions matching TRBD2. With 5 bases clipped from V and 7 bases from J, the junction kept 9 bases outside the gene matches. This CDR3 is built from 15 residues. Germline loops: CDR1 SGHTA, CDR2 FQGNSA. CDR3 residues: CASSPGTSRRNEQFF. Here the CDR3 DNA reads TGTGCCAGCAGCCCCGGGACTAGCAGAAGGAATGAGCAGTTCTTC.

Here the CDR3 DNA reads TGCAGCGCCAATAGCGGGACAAACACCGGGGAGCTGTTTTTT. This sequence encodes CSANSGTNTGELFF. The gene calls are TRBV29-1 and TRBJ2-2; TRBD2 aligns across 8 bases. Per germline, CDR1 SQVTM and CDR2 ANQGSEA. Losses at the gene ends were 7 bases for V and 2 bases for J; bases not matched to a gene: 6. CDR3 length equals 14 residues.

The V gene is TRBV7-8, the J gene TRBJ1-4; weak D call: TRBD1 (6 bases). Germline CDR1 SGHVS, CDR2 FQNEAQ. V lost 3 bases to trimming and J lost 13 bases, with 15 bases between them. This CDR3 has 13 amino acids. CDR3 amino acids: CASSFQEGGVLFF. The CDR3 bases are TGTGCCAGCAGCTTCCAAGAGGGGGGAGTACTGTTTTTT.

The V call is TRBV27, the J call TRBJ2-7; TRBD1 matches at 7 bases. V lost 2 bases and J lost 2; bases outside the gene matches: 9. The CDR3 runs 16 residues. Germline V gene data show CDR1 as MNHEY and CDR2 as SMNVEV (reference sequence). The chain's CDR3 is CASSLKWKGQTYEQYF. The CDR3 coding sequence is TGTGCCAGCAGTTTAAAGTGGAAGGGACAGACCTACGAGCAGTACTTC.

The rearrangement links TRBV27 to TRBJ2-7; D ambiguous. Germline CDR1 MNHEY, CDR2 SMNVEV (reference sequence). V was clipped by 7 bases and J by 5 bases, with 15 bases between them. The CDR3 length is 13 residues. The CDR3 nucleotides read TGTGCCAGCACCCGGGTAGGTAGCAACGAGCAGTACTTC. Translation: CASTRVGSNEQYF.

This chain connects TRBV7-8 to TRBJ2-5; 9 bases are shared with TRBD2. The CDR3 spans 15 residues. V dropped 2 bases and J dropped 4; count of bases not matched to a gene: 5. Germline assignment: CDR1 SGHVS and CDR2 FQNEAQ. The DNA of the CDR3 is TGTGCCAGCAGCTTATCTGCGGGAGGGGGAGAGACCCAGTACTTC. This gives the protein CASSLSAGGGETQYF. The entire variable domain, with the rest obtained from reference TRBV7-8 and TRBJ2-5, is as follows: GAGVSQSPRYKVAKRGQDVALRCDPISGHVSLFWYQQALGQGPEFLTYFQNEAQLDKSGLPSDRFFAERPEGSVSTLKIQRTQQEDSAVYLCASSLSAGGGETQYFGPGTRLLVL.

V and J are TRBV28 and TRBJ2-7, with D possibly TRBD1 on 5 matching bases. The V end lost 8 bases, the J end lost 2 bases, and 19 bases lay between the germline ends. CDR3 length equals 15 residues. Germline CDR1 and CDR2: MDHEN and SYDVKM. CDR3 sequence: CASQTTGRLAYEQYF. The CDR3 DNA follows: TGTGCCAGCCAGACCACAGGACGGCTAGCCTACGAGCAGTACTTC.

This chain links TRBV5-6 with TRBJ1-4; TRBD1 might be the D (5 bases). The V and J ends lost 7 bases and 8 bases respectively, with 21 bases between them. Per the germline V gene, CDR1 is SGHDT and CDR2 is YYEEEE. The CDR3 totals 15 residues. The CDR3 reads CASSGRGRRGEKLFF. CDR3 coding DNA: TGTGCCAGCTCCGGACGGGGGAGGCGGGGCGAAAAACTGTTTTTT.

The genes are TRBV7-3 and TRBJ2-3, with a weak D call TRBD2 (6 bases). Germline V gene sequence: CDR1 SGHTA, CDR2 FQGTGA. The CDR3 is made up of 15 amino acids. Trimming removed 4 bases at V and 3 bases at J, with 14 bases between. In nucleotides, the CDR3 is TGTGCCAGCAGCTCAACGGGGGTCCAAACAGATACGCAGTATTTT. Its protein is CASSSTGVQTDTQYF.

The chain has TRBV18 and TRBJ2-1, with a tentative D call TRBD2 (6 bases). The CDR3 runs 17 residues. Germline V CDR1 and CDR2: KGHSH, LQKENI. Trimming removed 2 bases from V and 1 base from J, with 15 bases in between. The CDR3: CASSPRVEGLSYNEQFF. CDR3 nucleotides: TGTGCCAGCTCACCAAGGGTGGAGGGGTTGTCCTACAATGAGCAGTTCTTC.

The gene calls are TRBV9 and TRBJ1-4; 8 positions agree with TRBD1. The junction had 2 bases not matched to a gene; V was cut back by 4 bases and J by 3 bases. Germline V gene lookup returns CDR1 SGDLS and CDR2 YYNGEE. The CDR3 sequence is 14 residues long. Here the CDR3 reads CASSPDRANEKLFF. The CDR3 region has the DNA TGTGCCAGCAGCCCGGACAGGGCTAATGAAAAACTGTTTTTT.

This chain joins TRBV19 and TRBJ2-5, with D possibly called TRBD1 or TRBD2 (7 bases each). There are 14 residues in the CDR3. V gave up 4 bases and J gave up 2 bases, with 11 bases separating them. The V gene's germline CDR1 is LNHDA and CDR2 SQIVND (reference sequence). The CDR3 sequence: CASSTQGGQETQYF. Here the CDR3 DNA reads TGTGCCAGTAGTACCCAGGGGGGGCAAGAGACCCAGTACTTC. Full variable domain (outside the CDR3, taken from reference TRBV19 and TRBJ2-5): DGGITQSPKYLFRKEGQNVTLSCEQNLNHDAMYWYRQDPGQGLRLIYYSQIVNDFQKGDIAEGYSVSREKKESFPLTVTSAQKNPTAFYLCASSTQGGQETQYFGPGTRLLVL.

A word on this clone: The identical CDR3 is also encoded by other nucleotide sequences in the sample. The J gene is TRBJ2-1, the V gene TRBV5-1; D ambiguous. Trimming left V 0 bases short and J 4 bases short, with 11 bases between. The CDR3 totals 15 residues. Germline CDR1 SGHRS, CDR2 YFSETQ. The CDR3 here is CASSLGDRAYNEQFF. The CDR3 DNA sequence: TGCGCCAGCAGCTTGGGAGATCGGGCTTACAATGAGCAGTTCTTC.

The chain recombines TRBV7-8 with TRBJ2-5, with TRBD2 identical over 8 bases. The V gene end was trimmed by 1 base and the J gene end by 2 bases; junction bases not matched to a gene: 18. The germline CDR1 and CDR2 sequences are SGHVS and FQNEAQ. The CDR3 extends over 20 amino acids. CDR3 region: CASSLEWLGSGLGEQETQYF. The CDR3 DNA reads TGTGCCAGCAGCTTAGAATGGTTGGGCTCGGGACTAGGGGAACAAGAGACCCAGTACTTC.

CDR3 residues: CASKPGPWADTQYF. DNA for the CDR3: TGCGCCAGCAAACCGGGACCTTGGGCAGATACGCAGTATTTT. The rearrangement uses TRBV10-2 and TRBJ2-3, with D possibly being TRBD1 or TRBD2 (5 bases each). The CDR3 totals 14 residues. Trimming took 7 bases from V and 4 from J, leaving 15 bases between them. Germline CDR1 WSHSY, CDR2 SAAADI.

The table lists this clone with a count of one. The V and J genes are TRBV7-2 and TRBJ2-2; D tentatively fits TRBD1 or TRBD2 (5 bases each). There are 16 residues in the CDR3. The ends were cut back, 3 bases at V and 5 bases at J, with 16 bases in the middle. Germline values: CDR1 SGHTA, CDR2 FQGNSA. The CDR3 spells CASSLFGAQGTGELFF. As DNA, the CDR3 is TGTGCCAGCAGCTTGTTCGGGGCGCAAGGGACCGGGGAGCTGTTTTTT.

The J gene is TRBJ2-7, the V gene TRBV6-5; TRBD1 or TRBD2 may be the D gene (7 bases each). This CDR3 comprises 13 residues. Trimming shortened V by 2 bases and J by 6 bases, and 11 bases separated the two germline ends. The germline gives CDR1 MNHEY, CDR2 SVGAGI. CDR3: CASSYSGDSEQYF. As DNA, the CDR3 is TGTGCCAGCAGTTACAGCGGGGACAGCGAGCAGTACTTC.

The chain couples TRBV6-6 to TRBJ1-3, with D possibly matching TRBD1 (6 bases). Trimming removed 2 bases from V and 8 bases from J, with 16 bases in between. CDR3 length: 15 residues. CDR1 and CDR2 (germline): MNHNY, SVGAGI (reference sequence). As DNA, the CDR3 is TGTGCCAGCAGTTACCCACAGGGTGGCACAGACACCATATATTTT. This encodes CASSYPQGGTDTIYF.

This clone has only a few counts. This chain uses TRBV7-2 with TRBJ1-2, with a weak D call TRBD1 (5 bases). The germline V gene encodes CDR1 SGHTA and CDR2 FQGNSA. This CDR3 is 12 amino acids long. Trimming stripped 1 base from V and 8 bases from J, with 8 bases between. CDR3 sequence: CASSLEGFGYTF. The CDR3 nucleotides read TGTGCCAGCAGCTTAGAGGGGTTCGGCTACACCTTC.